The TCR beta chain described here comes from a study of control samples from healthy donors and cancer patients. V was clipped by 2 bases and J by 7 bases; unmatched bases: 4. The V gene's germline CDR1 is SGHTA and CDR2 FQGNSA. The CDR3 consists of 13 residues. Produced via immunoSEQ multiplex PCR; TCRdb's table is partial and in-frame only. This sample yields some 9,500 clones, of which around nine tenths are seen a single time; roughly 21% belongs to the top ten. The V call is TRBV7-2, the J call TRBJ1-2; 7 bases are a match to TRBD1. Sequencing used PBMCs. The sequence came from a man between 60 and 75 years old with colorectal cancer. The CDR3 DNA reads as TGTGCCAGCAGCTTAATACAGGGGAGTGGCTACACCTTC. Translated: CASSLIQGSGYTF.